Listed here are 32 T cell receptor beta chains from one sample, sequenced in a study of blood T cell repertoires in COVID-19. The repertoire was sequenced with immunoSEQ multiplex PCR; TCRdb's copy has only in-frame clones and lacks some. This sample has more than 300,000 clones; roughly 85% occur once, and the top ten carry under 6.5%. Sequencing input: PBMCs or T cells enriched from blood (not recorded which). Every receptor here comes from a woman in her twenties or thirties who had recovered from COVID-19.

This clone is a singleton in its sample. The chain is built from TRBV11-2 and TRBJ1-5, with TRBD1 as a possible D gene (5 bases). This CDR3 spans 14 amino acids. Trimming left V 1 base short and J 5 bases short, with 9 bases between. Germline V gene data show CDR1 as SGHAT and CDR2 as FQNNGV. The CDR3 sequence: CASSLARGDQPQHF. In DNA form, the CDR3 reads TGTGCCAGCAGCTTAGCCCGGGGGGATCAGCCCCAGCATTTT.

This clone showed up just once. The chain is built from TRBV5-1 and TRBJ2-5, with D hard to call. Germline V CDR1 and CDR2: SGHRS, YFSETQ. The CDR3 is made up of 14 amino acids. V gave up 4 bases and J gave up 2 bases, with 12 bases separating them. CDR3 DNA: TGCGCCAGCAGCCCGGCCCACAGTCAAGAGACCCAGTACTTC. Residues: CASSPAHSQETQYF.

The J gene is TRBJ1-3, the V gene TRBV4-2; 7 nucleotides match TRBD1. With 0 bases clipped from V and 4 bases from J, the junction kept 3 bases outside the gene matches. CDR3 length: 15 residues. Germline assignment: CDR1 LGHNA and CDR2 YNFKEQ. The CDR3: CASSQEWTGGNTIYF. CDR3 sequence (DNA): TGTGCCAGCAGCCAAGAATGGACAGGAGGAAACACCATATATTTT.

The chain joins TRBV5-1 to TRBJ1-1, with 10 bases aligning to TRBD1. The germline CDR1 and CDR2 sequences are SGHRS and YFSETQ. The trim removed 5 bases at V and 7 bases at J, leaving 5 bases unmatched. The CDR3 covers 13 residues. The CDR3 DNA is TGCGCCAGCAGACGGACAGGGGGTCTTGAAGCTTTCTTT. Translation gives CASRRTGGLEAFF. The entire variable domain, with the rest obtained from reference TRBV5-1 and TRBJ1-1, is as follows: KAGVTQTPRYLIKTRGQQVTLSCSPISGHRSVSWYQQTPGQGLQFLFEYFSETQRNKGNFPGRFSGRQFSNSRSEMNVSTLELGDSALYLCASRRTGGLEAFFGQGTRLTVV.

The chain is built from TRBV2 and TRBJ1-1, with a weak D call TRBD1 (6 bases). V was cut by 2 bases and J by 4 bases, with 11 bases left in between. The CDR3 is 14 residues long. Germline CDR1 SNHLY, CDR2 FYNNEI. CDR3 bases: TGTGCCAGCAGTGAAAGGGGGAGTGGCACTGAAGCTTTCTTT. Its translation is CASSERGSGTEAFF.

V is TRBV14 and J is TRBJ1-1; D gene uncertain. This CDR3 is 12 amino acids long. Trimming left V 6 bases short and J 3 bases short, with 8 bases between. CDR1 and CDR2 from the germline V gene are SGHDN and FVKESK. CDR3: CASSLLHTEAFF. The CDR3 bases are TGTGCCAGCAGTCTTCTTCACACTGAAGCTTTCTTT.

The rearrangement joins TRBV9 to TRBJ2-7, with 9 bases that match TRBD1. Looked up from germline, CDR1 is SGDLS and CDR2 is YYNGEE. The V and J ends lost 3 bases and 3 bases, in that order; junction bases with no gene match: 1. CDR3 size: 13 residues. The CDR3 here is CASSEDRGYEQYF. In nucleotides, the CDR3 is TGTGCCAGCAGCGAGGACAGGGGCTACGAGCAGTACTTC.

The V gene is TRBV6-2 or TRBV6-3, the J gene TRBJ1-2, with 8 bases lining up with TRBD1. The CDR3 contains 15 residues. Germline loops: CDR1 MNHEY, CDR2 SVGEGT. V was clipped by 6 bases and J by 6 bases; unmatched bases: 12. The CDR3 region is CASSPRTGSLDGYTF. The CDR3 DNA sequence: TGTGCCAGCAGCCCCCGGACAGGGTCGCTTGATGGCTACACCTTC.

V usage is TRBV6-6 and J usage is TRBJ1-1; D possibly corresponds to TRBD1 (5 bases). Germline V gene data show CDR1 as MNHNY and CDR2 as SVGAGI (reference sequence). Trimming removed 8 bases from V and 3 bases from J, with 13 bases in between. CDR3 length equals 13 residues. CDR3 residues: CASSWGGDTEAFF. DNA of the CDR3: TGTGCCAGCTCCTGGGGAGGGGACACTGAAGCTTTCTTT.

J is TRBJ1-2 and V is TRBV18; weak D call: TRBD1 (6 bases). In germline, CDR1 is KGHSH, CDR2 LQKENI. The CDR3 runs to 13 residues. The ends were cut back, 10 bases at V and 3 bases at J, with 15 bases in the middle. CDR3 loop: CATMDRKYYGYTF. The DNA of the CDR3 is TGTGCCACCATGGACAGAAAATACTATGGCTACACCTTC.

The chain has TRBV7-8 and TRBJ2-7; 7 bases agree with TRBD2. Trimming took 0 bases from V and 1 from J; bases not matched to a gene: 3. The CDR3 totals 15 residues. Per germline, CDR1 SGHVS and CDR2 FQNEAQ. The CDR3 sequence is CASSLAGGTSYEQYF. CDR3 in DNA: TGTGCCAGCAGCTTAGCGGGGGGGACTTCCTACGAGCAGTACTTC. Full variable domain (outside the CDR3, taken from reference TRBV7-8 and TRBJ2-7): GAGVSQSPRYKVAKRGQDVALRCDPISGHVSLFWYQQALGQGPEFLTYFQNEAQLDKSGLPSDRFFAERPEGSVSTLKIQRTQQEDSAVYLCASSLAGGTSYEQYFGPGTRLTVT.

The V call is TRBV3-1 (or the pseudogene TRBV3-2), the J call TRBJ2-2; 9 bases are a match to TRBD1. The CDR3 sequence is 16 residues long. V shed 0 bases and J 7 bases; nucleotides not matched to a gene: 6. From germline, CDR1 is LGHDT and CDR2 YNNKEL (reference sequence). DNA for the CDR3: TGTGCCAGCAGCCAAGAGGTACAGGGGGCACACGGGGAGCTGTTTTTT. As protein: CASSQEVQGAHGELFF.

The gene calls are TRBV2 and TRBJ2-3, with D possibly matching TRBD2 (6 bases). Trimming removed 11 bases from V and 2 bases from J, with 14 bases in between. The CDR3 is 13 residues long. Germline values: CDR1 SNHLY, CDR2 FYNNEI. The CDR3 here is CAGGPGDTDTQYF. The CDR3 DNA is TGTGCCGGAGGCCCGGGGGACACAGATACGCAGTATTTT.

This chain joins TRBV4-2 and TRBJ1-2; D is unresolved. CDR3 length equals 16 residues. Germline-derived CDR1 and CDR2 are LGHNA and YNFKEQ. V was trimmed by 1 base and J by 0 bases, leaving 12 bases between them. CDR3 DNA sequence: TGTGCCAGCAGCCAAGTTGATGCGATAGCTAACTATGGCTACACCTTC. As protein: CASSQVDAIANYGYTF.

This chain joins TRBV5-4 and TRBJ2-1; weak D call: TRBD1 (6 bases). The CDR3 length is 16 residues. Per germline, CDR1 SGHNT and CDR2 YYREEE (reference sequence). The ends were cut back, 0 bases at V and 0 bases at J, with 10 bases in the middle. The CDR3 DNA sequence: TGTGCCAGCAGCTTGGTGGGGGCGCGCTCCTACAATGAGCAGTTCTTC. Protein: CASSLVGARSYNEQFF.

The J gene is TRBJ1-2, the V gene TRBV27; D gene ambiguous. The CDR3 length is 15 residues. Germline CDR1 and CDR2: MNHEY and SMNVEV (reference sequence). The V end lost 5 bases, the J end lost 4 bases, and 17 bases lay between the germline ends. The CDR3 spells CASSLTQAQAYGYTF. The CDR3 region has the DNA TGTGCCAGCAGTCTCACCCAGGCGCAGGCCTATGGCTACACCTTC.

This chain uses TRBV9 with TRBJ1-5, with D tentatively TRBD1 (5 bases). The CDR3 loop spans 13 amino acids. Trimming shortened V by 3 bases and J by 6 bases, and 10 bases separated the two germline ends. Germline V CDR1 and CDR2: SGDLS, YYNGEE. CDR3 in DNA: TGTGCCAGCAGCGCGGGGGGATTTCAGCCCCAGCATTTT. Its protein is CASSAGGFQPQHF.

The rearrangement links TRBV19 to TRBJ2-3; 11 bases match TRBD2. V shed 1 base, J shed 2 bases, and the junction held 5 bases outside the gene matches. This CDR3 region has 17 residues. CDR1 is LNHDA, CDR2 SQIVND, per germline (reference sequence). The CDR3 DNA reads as TGTGCCAGTAGTATAGCCCTAGCGGGGGGACACACAGATACGCAGTATTTT. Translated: CASSIALAGGHTDTQYF. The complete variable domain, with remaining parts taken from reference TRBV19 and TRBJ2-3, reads DGGITQSPKYLFRKEGQNVTLSCEQNLNHDAMYWYRQDPGQGLRLIYYSQIVNDFQKGDIAEGYSVSREKKESFPLTVTSAQKNPTAFYLCASSIALAGGHTDTQYFGPGTRLTVL.

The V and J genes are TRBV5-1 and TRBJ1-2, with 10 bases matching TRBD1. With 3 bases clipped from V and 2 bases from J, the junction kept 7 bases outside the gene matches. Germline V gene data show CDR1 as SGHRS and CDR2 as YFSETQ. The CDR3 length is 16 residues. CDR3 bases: TGCGCCAGCAGCTCTAAACCGGGACAGGGGAACTATGGCTACACCTTC. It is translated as CASSSKPGQGNYGYTF.

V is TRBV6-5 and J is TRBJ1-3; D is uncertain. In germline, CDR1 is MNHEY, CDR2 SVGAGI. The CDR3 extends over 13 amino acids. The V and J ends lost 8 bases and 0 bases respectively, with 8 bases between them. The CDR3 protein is CASSTASGNTIYF. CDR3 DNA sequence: TGTGCCAGCTCCACAGCCTCTGGAAACACCATATATTTT.

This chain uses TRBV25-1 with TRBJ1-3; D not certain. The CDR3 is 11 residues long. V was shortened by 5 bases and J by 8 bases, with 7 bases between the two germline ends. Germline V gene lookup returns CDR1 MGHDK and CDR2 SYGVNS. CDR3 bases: TGTGCCAGCAGTTTTGGGCACACCATATATTTT. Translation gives CASSFGHTIYF.

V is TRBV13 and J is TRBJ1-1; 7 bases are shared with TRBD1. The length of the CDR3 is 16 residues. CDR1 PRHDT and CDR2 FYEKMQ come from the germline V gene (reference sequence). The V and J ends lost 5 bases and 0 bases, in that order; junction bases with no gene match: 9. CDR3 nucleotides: TGTGCCAGCAGCCTCAGGCGACAGGGACTGAACACTGAAGCTTTCTTT. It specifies CASSLRRQGLNTEAFF. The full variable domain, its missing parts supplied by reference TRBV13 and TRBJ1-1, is AAGVIQSPRHLIKEKRETATLKCYPIPRHDTVYWYQQGPGQDPQFLISFYEKMQSDKGSIPDRFSAQQFSDYHSELNMSSLELGDSALYFCASSLRRQGLNTEAFFGQGTRLTVV.

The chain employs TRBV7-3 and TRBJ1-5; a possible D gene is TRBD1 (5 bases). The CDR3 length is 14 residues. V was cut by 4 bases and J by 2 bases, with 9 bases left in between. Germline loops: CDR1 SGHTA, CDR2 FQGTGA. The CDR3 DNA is TGTGCCAGCAGCTACGCGGGGGGCAATCAGCCCCAGCATTTT. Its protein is CASSYAGGNQPQHF.

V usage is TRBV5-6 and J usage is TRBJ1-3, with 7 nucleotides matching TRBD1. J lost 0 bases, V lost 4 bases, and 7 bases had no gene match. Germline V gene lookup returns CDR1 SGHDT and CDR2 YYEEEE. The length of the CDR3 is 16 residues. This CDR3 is CASSRIGTASGNTIYF. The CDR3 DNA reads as TGTGCCAGCAGCCGCATAGGGACAGCCTCTGGAAACACCATATATTTT.

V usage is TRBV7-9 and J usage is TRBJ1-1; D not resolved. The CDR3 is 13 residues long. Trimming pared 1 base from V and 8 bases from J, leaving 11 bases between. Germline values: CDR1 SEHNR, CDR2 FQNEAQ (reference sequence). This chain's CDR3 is CASSLGPGEEAFF. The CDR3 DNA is TGTGCCAGCAGCTTAGGGCCAGGTGAAGAAGCTTTCTTT.

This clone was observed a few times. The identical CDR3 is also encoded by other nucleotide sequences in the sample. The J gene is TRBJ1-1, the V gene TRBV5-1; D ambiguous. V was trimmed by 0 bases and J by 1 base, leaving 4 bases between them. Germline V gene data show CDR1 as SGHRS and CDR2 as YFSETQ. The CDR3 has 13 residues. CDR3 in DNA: TGCGCCAGCAGCTTGGACAGGAACACTGAAGCTTTCTTT. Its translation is CASSLDRNTEAFF.

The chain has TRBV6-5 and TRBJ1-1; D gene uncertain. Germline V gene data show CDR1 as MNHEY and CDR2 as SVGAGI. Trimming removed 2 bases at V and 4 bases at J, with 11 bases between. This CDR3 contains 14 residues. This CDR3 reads CASSYPPPSTEAFF. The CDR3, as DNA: TGTGCCAGCAGTTACCCCCCCCCATCCACTGAAGCTTTCTTT.

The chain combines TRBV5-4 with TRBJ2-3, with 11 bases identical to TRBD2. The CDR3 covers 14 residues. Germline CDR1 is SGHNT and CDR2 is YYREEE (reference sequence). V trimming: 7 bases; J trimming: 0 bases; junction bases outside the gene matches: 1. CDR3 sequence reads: CASGTSGSTDTQYF. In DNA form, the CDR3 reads TGTGCCAGCGGGACTAGCGGTAGCACAGATACGCAGTATTTT. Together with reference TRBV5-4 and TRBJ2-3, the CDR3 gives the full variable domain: ETGVTQSPTHLIKTRGQQVTLRCSSQSGHNTVSWYQQALGQGPQFIFQYYREEENGRGNFPPRFSGLQFPNYSSELNVNALELDDSALYLCASGTSGSTDTQYFGPGTRLTVL.

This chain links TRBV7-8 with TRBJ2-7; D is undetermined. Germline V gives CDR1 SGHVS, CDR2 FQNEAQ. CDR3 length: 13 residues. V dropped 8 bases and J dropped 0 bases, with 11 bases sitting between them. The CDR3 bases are TGTGCCAGCGTGGGCCGCAGCTCCTACGAGCAGTACTTC. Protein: CASVGRSSYEQYF.

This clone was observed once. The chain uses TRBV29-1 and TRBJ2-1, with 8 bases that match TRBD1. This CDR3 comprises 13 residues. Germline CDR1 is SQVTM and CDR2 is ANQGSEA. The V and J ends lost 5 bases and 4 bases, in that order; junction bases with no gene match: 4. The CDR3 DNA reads TGCAGCGTTTCCCAGGGGGCTTACAATGAGCAGTTCTTC. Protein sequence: CSVSQGAYNEQFF.

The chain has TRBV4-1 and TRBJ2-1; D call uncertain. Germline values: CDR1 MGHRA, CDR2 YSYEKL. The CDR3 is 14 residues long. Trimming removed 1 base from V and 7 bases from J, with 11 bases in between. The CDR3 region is CASSQGPTGNEQFF. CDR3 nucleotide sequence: TGCGCCAGCAGCCAAGGGCCGACCGGGAATGAGCAGTTCTTC.

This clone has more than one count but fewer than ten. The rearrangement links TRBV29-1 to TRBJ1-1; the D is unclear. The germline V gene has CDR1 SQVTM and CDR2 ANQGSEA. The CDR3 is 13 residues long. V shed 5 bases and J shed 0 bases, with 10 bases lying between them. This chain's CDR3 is CSVHRSVNTEAFF. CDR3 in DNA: TGCAGCGTTCATCGATCGGTGAACACTGAAGCTTTCTTT.